The entry that follows covers one T cell receptor (beta chain) sequence. The sample comes from a study of blood T cell repertoires in COVID-19. Study information: Material from acute and convalescent COVID-19 was sourced from the United States, Italy and Spain.

Per germline, CDR1 LGHNA and CDR2 YSLEER. The CDR3 spans 11 residues. The V end was cut by 1 base, the J end by 9 bases, with 7 bases between. In terms of age and location, participants ranged from about 18 to 90 years and lived in about two dozen US areas. Those designated as exposed participants met a COVID-19 case within 2 weeks before study entry. Sequencing was performed with immunoSEQ multiplex PCR; in TCRdb, only in-frame clones are kept and a portion is missing. The sample includes 200,000 to 250,000 clones, around 87% seen only once; the top ten take less than 15%. The clonotype was recovered from a young man who had been exposed to COVID-19. This chain uses TRBV4-3 with TRBJ2-7; D possibly corresponds to TRBD2 (5 bases). Sample: PBMCs or T cells enriched from blood (not recorded which). The CDR3 loop reads CASSQGGWQYF. CDR3 DNA sequence: TGCGCCAGCAGCCAAGGAGGGTGGCAGTACTTC.